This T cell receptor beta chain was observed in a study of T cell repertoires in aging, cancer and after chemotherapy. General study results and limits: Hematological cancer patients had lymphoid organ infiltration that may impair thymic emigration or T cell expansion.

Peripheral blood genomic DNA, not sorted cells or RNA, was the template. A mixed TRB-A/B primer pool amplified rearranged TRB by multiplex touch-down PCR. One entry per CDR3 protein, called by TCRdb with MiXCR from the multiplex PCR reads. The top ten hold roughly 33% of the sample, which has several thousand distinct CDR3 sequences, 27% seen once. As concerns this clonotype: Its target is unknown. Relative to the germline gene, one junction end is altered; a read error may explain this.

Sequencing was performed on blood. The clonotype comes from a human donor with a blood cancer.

CDR3 loop: CASSLGTAYGYTF. The CDR3 coding sequence is TGTGCCAGCAGCTTGGGCACAGCGTATGGCTACACCTTC. The chain joins TRBV5-1 to TRBJ1-2; no firm D call. Germline V gene lookup returns CDR1 SGHRS and CDR2 YFSETQ. The CDR3 contains 13 residues.